This T cell receptor (beta chain) was recorded in a study of blood T cell repertoires in COVID-19. About the research overall: Sites in the United States, Italy and Spain provided acute and convalescent COVID-19 samples.

This CDR3 comprises 15 residues. Trimming left V 5 bases short and J 1 base short, with 14 bases between. CDR1 MDHEN and CDR2 SYDVKM come from the germline V gene. In the source study's methods: The assay estimated nucleated cells by amplifying reference gene primers. Here immunoSEQ multiplex PCR was the method, and the copy in TCRdb shows in-frame clones only, minus some. That table furnishes V, J and clone size, whereas the DNA furnished D and trimming. The sample has roughly 97,000 clones; just under 85% are singletons. This chain links TRBV28 with TRBJ2-5, with D possibly TRBD2 on 6 matching bases. The sequenced material came from peripheral blood. The sequence was obtained from a man in his 70s with acute or convalescent COVID-19. The chain's CDR3 is CASSDRESFQETQYF. In DNA form, the CDR3 reads TGTGCCAGCAGTGACCGGGAGAGCTTCCAAGAGACCCAGTACTTC.